The clone carrying this TCR beta chain was seen ten or more times. Antigen unknown. RNA transcripts gave rise to amplified TCR beta CDR3 regions. Initially, a first-round RT-PCR of the TCR CDR3 employed the HTBI primer set. TCRdb reprocessed the multiplex PCR reads with MiXCR, giving one entry per CDR3 protein. The sample lists some 360,000 distinct CDR3 sequences; approximately 15% were seen once. V lost 5 bases and J 8 bases, leaving 9 bases between the germline ends. The CDR3 has 12 amino acids. Germline V gene data show CDR1 as SGHTA and CDR2 as FQGTGA. A patient was excluded if there was uncontrolled infection, other autoimmune disease, pregnancy or lactation. Used for diagnoses were clinical symptoms, serum thyroxine and TRAb, thyroid ultrasound and orbital computed tomography. This sample is part of a study of T cells in Graves' hyperthyroidism and ophthalmopathy. Study background: Peripheral blood samples were taken at initial diagnosis, prior to any treatment.

General study points: Blood samples included most of the expanded thyroid clonotypes exceeding 0.001.

The chain couples TRBV7-3 to TRBJ2-2; D may be TRBD2 (5 bases). The receptor comes from a woman aged 55 to 70 with Graves' hyperthyroidism. Source material: blood. The DNA for the CDR3 is TGTGCCAGCAGCCCGCCGGGGGGGGAGCTGTTTTTT. This codes for CASSPPGGELFF.